The present entry profiles one T cell receptor beta chain with its context. Its target is unknown. The entry originates in a study of breast tumors, draining lymph nodes, adjacent tissues. Study results and caveats: Tumor repertoires ranked between lymph nodes and nontumor tissue in diversity, with V and J gene preferences.

MiXCR was run by TCRdb on the multiplex PCR reads, yielding one entry per CDR3 protein. This table holds more than 250,000 distinct CDR3 sequences, under 35% found once. Breast cancer patients provided tissue from their axillary draining lymph nodes. V was pared by 4 bases and J by 0 bases, with 10 bases between. From germline, CDR1 is LGHDT and CDR2 YNNKEL (reference sequence). The CDR3 is 15 residues long. The V call is TRBV3-1, the J call TRBJ1-5; D gene unclear. This receptor was identified in a female donor with breast cancer. Some clones in this sample may be carry-over from other donors' samples. Sample: axillary lymph node tissue. This chain's CDR3 is CASSRERISNQPQHF. DNA for the CDR3: TGTGCCAGCAGCCGAGAGCGGATTAGCAATCAGCCCCAGCATTTT.